The T cell receptor (beta chain) under discussion was sequenced for a study of cytomegalovirus exposure and HLA in healthy donors. The study's findings and limits: An Asian-associated ancestry cluster reportedly showed fewer N-insertions than the roughly 670-donor mean in a later analysis.

On this clone itself: Its specificity is unknown.

This CDR3 comprises 18 residues. CDR1 is MNHEY, CDR2 SMNVEV, per germline (reference sequence). Trimming left V 6 bases short and J 4 bases short, with 22 bases between. The PCR was carried out with 60 Vbeta primers and 13 Jbeta primers. Sequenced by immunoSEQ multiplex PCR; TCRdb stores in-frame clones only, minus some. The table lists about 150,000 clones, more than 70% of them singletons. This sequence originates from a man aged 50 to 59 in good health and CMV-seropositive. This sequence joins TRBV27 and TRBJ1-6; D unclear. The specimen was PBMCs. CDR3 bases: TGTGCCAGCAGCCCCAGCCCTGGCGGGCCGACTTATAATTCACCCCTCCACTTT. Residues: CASSPSPGGPTYNSPLHF.